This passage covers 6 T cell receptor beta chains from one sample sequenced in a study of blood T cell repertoires in COVID-19. The table came from immunoSEQ multiplex PCR; TCRdb's copy has only in-frame clones and leaves some out. The sample has around 260,000 clones, roughly 89% seen once. Material: peripheral blood. The receptors were gathered from a man in his thirties or forties with acute or convalescent COVID-19.

As concerns this clone: This CDR3 is also generated by other DNA sequences in the sample. The chain recombines TRBV19 with TRBJ2-7; D might be TRBD2 (5 bases). This CDR3 contains 12 residues. CDR1 is LNHDA, CDR2 SQIVND, per germline (reference sequence). V shed 5 bases and J shed 1 base, with 6 bases lying between them. CDR3 protein: CASSPGSYEQYF. CDR3 DNA sequence: TGTGCCAGTAGTCCGGGGTCCTACGAGCAGTACTTC.

The chain carries TRBV10-3 and TRBJ2-7; 11 bases fit TRBD1. V lost 6 bases and J lost 4; bases outside the gene matches: 2. This CDR3 is built from 13 residues. Looked up from germline, CDR1 is ENHRY and CDR2 is SYGVKD. The CDR3 sequence: CAISGQGAYEQYF. The CDR3 nucleotides read TGTGCCATCAGCGGACAGGGGGCTTACGAGCAGTACTTC.

This sequence joins TRBV6-6 and TRBJ2-3, with 7 bases fitting TRBD2. Per the germline V gene, CDR1 is MNHNY and CDR2 is SVGAGI (reference sequence). The V and J ends lost 5 bases and 6 bases, in that order; junction bases with no gene match: 8. This CDR3 is 14 amino acids long. The CDR3 reads CASSRGGRGDTQYF. CDR3 DNA: TGTGCCAGCAGTAGGGGAGGGAGAGGCGATACGCAGTATTTT.

This clone was detected only a few times. The rearrangement links TRBV4-1 to TRBJ2-3, with D maybe TRBD1 (6 bases). The CDR3 has 15 amino acids. V lost 2 bases, J lost 4 bases, and 13 bases lay in between. Germline assignment: CDR1 MGHRA and CDR2 YSYEKL. The CDR3 DNA follows: TGCGCCAGCAGCCAACATGGGACACCGTCAGATACGCAGTATTTT. This sequence encodes CASSQHGTPSDTQYF.

The chain couples TRBV7-9 to TRBJ1-1, with D unresolved. Germline assignment: CDR1 SEHNR and CDR2 FQNEAQ (reference sequence). Trimming left V 6 bases short and J 1 base short, with 9 bases between. The CDR3 runs to 13 residues. This CDR3 is CASSFEQNTEAFF. The CDR3 nucleotides are TGTGCCAGCAGTTTTGAGCAGAACACTGAAGCTTTCTTT.

The chain links TRBV28 to TRBJ2-7; the match to TRBD1 covers 8 bases. This CDR3 has 14 residues. The germline V gene has CDR1 MDHEN and CDR2 SYDVKM. With 5 bases clipped from V and 4 bases from J, the junction kept 7 bases outside the gene matches. CDR3 in DNA: TGTGCCAGCAGTCTGGGACAGGTTAGGTACGAGCAGTACTTC. It is translated as CASSLGQVRYEQYF.